This T cell receptor (beta chain) emerged from a study of chemoradiotherapy in HPV16-positive cancers. General observations from the study: Candidate HPV-specific clones and E7-related TCR motifs grew in tumor during treatment. For HPV16-positive patients, expanding HPV-responsive T cells associated with longer recurrence-free survival. Only two HPV16-positive patients supplied the functional HPV-specificity definition.

Per the germline V gene, CDR1 is SEHNR and CDR2 is FQNEAQ (reference sequence). The ends were cut back, 5 bases at V and 7 bases at J, with 9 bases in the middle. This CDR3 contains 12 residues. In regard to this clone: Its antigen is still unknown.

The table came from immunoSEQ multiplex PCR; TCRdb's copy has only in-frame clones and leaves some out. The sample lists approximately 5,700 clones; around 83% were seen once. This TCR was recovered from a human donor with HPV-associated anogenital cancer. Material: tumor tissue, obtained from a patient who underwent chemoradiotherapy. The rearrangement uses TRBV7-9 and TRBJ2-1; D remains ambiguous. CDR3 region: CASSRERNEQFF. In nucleotides, the CDR3 is TGTGCCAGCAGCCGAGAAAGAAATGAGCAGTTCTTC.